This TCR beta chain was captured by sequencing in a study of early stage breast cancer tumors. The CDR3 totals 11 residues. Germline-derived CDR1 and CDR2 are DFQATT and SNEGSKA (reference sequence). V lost 4 bases and J 6 bases, leaving 9 bases between the germline ends. Here immunoSEQ multiplex PCR was the method, and the copy in TCRdb shows in-frame clones only, minus some. This table has about 30,000 clones, roughly two thirds appearing once. The specimen sequenced was blood. The receptor was derived from a person between 50 and 60 years old with breast cancer. The J gene is TRBJ1-1, the V gene TRBV20-1; D is unresolved. CDR3 in DNA: TGCAGTGCTAAACGGTTCCCTGAAGCTTTCTTT. Protein: CSAKRFPEAFF.